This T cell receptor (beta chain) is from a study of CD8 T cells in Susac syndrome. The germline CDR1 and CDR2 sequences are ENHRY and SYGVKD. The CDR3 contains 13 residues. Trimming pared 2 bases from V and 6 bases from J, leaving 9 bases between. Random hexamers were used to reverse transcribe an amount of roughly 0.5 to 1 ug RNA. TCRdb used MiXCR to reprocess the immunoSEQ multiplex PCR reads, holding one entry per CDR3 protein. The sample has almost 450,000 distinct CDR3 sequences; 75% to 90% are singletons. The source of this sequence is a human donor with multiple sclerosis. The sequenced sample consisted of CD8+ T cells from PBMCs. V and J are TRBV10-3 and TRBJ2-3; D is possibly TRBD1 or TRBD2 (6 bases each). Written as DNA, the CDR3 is TGTGCCATCAGTGAGGGGGGGCTCGATACGCAGTATTTT. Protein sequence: CAISEGGLDTQYF.